A selection of T cell receptor beta chains follows, all from one sample in a study of circulating and synovial CD4+ cells in juvenile arthritis. Data came from immunoSEQ multiplex PCR; TCRdb stores just in-frame clones and leaves some out. The table shows some 16,000 clones, with around 90% occurring only once. Material: CD4+ T cells from blood. All receptors derive from a human donor with juvenile idiopathic arthritis. The CDR3 runs from the conserved cysteine through the conserved F or W. D genes are given only for firm matches. Clone size is given for some rows only: seen once, a few or many times, or a class if the clone is expanded.

clone size	V gene	D gene	J gene	CDR3 protein	CDR3 DNA
-	TRBV19	TRBD1	TRBJ1-2	CASGDRVNGYTF	TGTGCCAGTGGGGACAGGGTTAATGGCTACACCTTC
once	TRBV5-6	-	TRBJ2-2	CASSLDRVMAGELFF	TGTGCCAGCAGCTTGGACAGGGTGATGGCCGGGGAGCTGTTTTTT
-	TRBV15	TRBD2	TRBJ2-1	CATSRGLVAEQFF	TGTGCCACCAGCAGGGGACTAGTGGCTGAGCAGTTCTTC
-	TRBV4-1	-	TRBJ2-7	CASSQHRVPVSEQYF	TGCGCCAGCAGCCAGCACAGGGTGCCCGTCAGCGAGCAGTACTTC
-	TRBV30	-	TRBJ2-1	CAWYGTDSYNEQFF	TGTGCCTGGTACGGGACTGATTCCTACAATGAGCAGTTCTTC
once	TRBV7-2	-	TRBJ1-1	CASSLVFQGTEAFF	TGTGCCAGCAGCTTAGTTTTTCAGGGGACTGAAGCTTTCTTT
-	TRBV7-2	TRBD2	TRBJ2-3	CASSSRAASGSFSDTQYF	TGTGCCAGCAGCTCGAGGGCCGCTAGCGGGAGTTTTTCGGATACGCAGTATTTT
-	TRBV27	-	TRBJ2-5	CASSRLGQETQYF	TGTGCCAGCAGTAGACTCGGACAAGAGACCCAGTACTTC
-	TRBV10-3	-	TRBJ1-1	CAIGQVHEYTEAFF	TGTGCCATCGGGCAGGTACATGAATACACTGAAGCTTTCTTT
-	TRBV2	-	TRBJ1-2	CASSPGEGGYTF	TGTGCCAGCAGCCCTGGGGAGGGAGGCTACACCTTC
-	TRBV27	-	TRBJ2-1	CASSLRLVGSGEQFF	TGTGCCAGCAGTTTGAGACTAGTGGGTTCGGGTGAGCAGTTCTTC
-	TRBV7-9	-	TRBJ1-5	CASSSAKEAGQPQHF	TGTGCCAGCAGCTCAGCTAAGGAGGCGGGTCAGCCCCAGCATTTT
-	TRBV27	-	TRBJ2-2	CASRAWGRGMGTGELFF	TGTGCCAGCCGAGCTTGGGGACGCGGGATGGGCACCGGGGAGCTGTTTTTT
-	TRBV7-8	-	TRBJ1-2	CASSLVSTKGQNPGYTF	TGTGCCAGCAGCTTAGTATCCACTAAGGGGCAAAATCCGGGCTACACCTTC
-	TRBV21-1	-	TRBJ2-7	CASSKLSKTTGEQYF	TGTGCCAGCAGCAAACTAAGTAAGACAACAGGCGAGCAGTACTTC
-	TRBV9	TRBD2	TRBJ2-2	CASSPSGANTGELFF	TGTGCCAGCAGCCCTAGCGGAGCGAACACCGGGGAGCTGTTTTTT
-	TRBV7-9	TRBD2	TRBJ2-1	CASSFYSSGSWNEQFF	TGTGCCAGCAGCTTCTATTCTAGCGGGAGTTGGAATGAGCAGTTCTTC
once	TRBV2	-	TRBJ2-5	CASSATGWGYF	TGTGCCAGCAGTGCCACAGGCTGGGGGTACTTC
-	TRBV7-8	-	TRBJ1-1	CASSLSGTSFTEAFF	TGTGCCAGCAGCCTGTCGGGGACTAGTTTCACTGAAGCTTTCTTT
once	TRBV9	-	TRBJ1-1	CASSQGNTEAFF	TGTGCCAGCAGCCAGGGGAACACTGAAGCTTTCTTT
-	TRBV19	TRBD1	TRBJ2-7	CASSIDRQGYEQYF	TGTGCCAGTAGTATAGATCGACAGGGCTACGAGCAGTACTTC
once	TRBV4-3	-	TRBJ2-3	CASSQGSLGADTQYF	TGCGCCAGCAGCCAAGGGTCTCTAGGGGCAGATACGCAGTATTTT
-	TRBV19	-	TRBJ1-2	CASSTPYARYGYTF	TGTGCCAGTAGTACCCCCTACGCACGCTATGGCTACACCTTC
-	TRBV5-1	-	TRBJ1-2	CASRETDYGYTF	TGCGCCAGCAGGGAGACTGACTATGGCTACACCTTC
-	TRBV2	TRBD2	TRBJ2-5	CASSGIAGGRETQYF	TGTGCCAGCAGTGGGATAGCGGGAGGGAGAGAGACCCAGTACTTC
-	TRBV28	TRBD1	TRBJ1-4	CASSPGGTANEKLFF	TGTGCCAGCAGTCCAGGGGGGACCGCTAATGAAAAACTGTTTTTT
few	TRBV4-3	-	TRBJ1-3	CASSQGGAGAGNTIYF	TGCGCCAGCAGCCAAGGAGGGGCAGGGGCTGGAAACACCATATATTTT
-	TRBV29-1	-	TRBJ2-1	CSVDSGRAFNNEQFF	TGCAGCGTTGATTCGGGCAGGGCGTTTAACAATGAGCAGTTCTTC
-	TRBV11-3	-	TRBJ2-3	CASSLDISTSGVDTQYF	TGTGCCAGCAGCTTAGATATCAGCACCTCAGGGGTAGATACGCAGTATTTT
-	TRBV4-3	-	TRBJ2-3	CASSPRGMGTDTQYF	TGCGCCAGCAGCCCTAGAGGAATGGGCACAGATACGCAGTATTTT
-	TRBV4-1	-	TRBJ1-2	CASSPQWAGEVYYGYTF	TGCGCCAGCAGCCCCCAGTGGGCAGGGGAAGTTTACTATGGCTACACCTTC
-	TRBV5-1	-	TRBJ1-5	CASSLVSNQPQHF	TGCGCCAGCAGCTTGGTCTCCAATCAGCCCCAGCATTTT
-	TRBV10-3	-	TRBJ1-5	CAAGEGDQPQHF	TGTGCCGCGGGCGAGGGGGATCAGCCCCAGCATTTT
-	TRBV27	-	TRBJ2-1	CASTSRPGHMSHNEQFF	TGTGCCAGCACCTCTCGACCGGGACACATGAGCCACAATGAGCAGTTCTTC
few	TRBV4-1	-	TRBJ1-1	CASSHPGHPNTEAFF	TGCGCCAGCAGCCACCCGGGACATCCGAACACTGAAGCTTTCTTT
-	TRBV6-1	TRBD1	TRBJ1-1	CASSETGRYTEAFF	TGTGCCAGCAGCGAGACAGGGAGGTACACTGAAGCTTTCTTT
-	TRBV5-1	TRBD1	TRBJ1-1	CASSSAKFGTGDRITEAFF	TGCGCCAGCAGCTCCGCTAAATTCGGGACAGGGGACAGAATCACTGAAGCTTTCTTT
-	TRBV18	-	TRBJ1-5	CASSEGVSNQPQHF	TGTGCCAGCTCCGAAGGGGTTAGCAATCAGCCCCAGCATTTT
-	TRBV7-3	-	TRBJ2-3	CASGPPGTDTQYF	TGTGCCAGCGGTCCTCCAGGGACAGATACGCAGTATTTT
-	TRBV5-6	TRBD2	TRBJ2-5	CASSARREGSEETQYF	TGTGCCAGCAGCGCCCGCCGGGAGGGTTCAGAAGAGACCCAGTACTTC
-	TRBV6-5	-	TRBJ1-1	CASSYRGGTEAFF	TGTGCCAGCAGTTATCGGGGGGGCACTGAAGCTTTCTTT
few	TRBV21-1	-	TRBJ1-1	CASSNPGLRDVNTEAFF	TGTGCCAGCAGCAACCCGGGACTTCGCGACGTGAACACTGAAGCTTTCTTT
-	TRBV14	TRBD1	TRBJ1-1	CASSPMNRGVAEAFF	TGTGCCAGCAGCCCCATGAACAGGGGAGTCGCTGAAGCTTTCTTT
-	TRBV5-1	-	TRBJ2-5	CASSIRGETQYF	TGCGCCAGCAGCATTCGAGGAGAGACCCAGTACTTC
-	TRBV28	-	TRBJ1-1	CASSLLGGGGTEAFF	TGTGCCAGCAGTTTATTGGGGGGTGGGGGCACTGAAGCTTTCTTT
-	TRBV7-3	TRBD2	TRBJ2-1	CASSLRPYFRASGRADNNEQFF	TGTGCCAGCAGCTTAAGGCCCTACTTCAGGGCTAGCGGGAGGGCCGATAACAATGAGCAGTTCTTC
-	TRBV6-7	-	TRBJ2-7	CASSYPDRLVVTYEQYF	TGTGCCAGCAGTTACCCTGATCGCCTTGTAGTAACCTACGAGCAGTACTTC
-	TRBV5-6	-	TRBJ2-1	CASSLRAGRLYNEQFF	TGTGCCAGCAGCTTGAGGGCGGGACGCCTATACAATGAGCAGTTCTTC
-	TRBV7-9	TRBD1	TRBJ1-2	CASSLIGTGGNGYTF	TGTGCCAGCAGCTTAATTGGCACAGGGGGTAATGGCTACACCTTC
-	TRBV7-2	TRBD2	TRBJ2-2	CASSLVGSGIGGELFF	TGTGCCAGCAGCTTAGTTGGTAGCGGGATAGGCGGGGAGCTGTTTTTT
-	TRBV4-3	TRBD1	TRBJ1-5	CASSQDKGASNQPQHF	TGCGCCAGCAGCCAAGATAAGGGGGCGAGCAATCAGCCCCAGCATTTT